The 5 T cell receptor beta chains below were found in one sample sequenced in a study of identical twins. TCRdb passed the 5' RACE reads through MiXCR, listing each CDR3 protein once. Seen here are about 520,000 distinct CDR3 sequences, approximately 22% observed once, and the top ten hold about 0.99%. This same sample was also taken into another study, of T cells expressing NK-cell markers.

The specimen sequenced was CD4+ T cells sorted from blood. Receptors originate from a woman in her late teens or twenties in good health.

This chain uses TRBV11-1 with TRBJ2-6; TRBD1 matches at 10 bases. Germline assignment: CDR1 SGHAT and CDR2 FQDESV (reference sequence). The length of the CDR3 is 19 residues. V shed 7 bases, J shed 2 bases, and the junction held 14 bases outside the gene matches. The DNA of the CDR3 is TGTGCCAGCACCCTCTCAAGGGGGACAGGGGTGGCTGGGGCCAACGTCCTGACTTTC. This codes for CASTLSRGTGVAGANVLTF.

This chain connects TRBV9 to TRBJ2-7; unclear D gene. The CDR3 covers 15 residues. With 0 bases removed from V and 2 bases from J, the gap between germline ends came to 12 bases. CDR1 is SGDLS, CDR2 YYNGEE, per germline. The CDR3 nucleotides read TGTGCCAGCAGCGTAGACGTGTCCATACCCTACGAGCAGTACTTC. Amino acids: CASSVDVSIPYEQYF.

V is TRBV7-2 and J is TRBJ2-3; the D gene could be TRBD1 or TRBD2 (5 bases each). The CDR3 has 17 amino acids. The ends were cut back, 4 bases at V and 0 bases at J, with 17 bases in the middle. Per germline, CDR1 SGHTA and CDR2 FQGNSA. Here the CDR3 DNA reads TGTGCCAGCAGCTCGGGACGCAGAACCTCTAGCACAGATACGCAGTATTTT. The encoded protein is CASSSGRRTSSTDTQYF.

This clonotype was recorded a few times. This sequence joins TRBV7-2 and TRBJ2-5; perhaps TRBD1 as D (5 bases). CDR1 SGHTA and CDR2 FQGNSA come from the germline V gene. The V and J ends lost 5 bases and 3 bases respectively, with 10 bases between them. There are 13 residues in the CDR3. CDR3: CASSPQGEETQYF. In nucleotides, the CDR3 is TGTGCCAGCAGCCCCCAAGGGGAAGAGACCCAGTACTTC. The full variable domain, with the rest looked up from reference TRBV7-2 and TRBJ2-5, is GAGVSQSPSNKVTEKGKDVELRCDPISGHTALYWYRQSLGQGLEFLIYFQGNSAPDKSGLPSDRFSAERTGGSVSTLTIQRTQQEDSAVYLCASSPQGEETQYFGPGTRLLVL.

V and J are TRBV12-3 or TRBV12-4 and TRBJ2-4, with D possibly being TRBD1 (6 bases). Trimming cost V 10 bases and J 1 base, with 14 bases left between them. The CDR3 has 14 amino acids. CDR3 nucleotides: TGTGCCACATCAACTGACAGGGCCAAAAACATTCAGTACTTC. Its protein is CATSTDRAKNIQYF.